This is a list of T cell receptor beta chains from one sample in a study of a mutant IDH1 vaccine in newly diagnosed glioma. This table comes from immunoSEQ multiplex PCR, and its TCRdb copy is limited to in-frame clones, with some not included. The sample lists about 50,000 clones; around 80% were seen once. For these receptors, no antigen is known. The sample was PBMCs, taken from a glioma patient whose treatment included an IDH1 peptide vaccine. These TCRs come from a man aged 50 or older with glioma. The CDR3 runs from the conserved cysteine through the conserved F or W. The order of the fields is D gene, J gene, clone size, V gene, CDR3 protein, CDR3 DNA. The D gene is left open where the match is weak. Clone size is not always given. Where it is, it says once, few, many or a class for expanded clones.

D gene: -
J gene: TRBJ1-1
clone size: few
V gene: TRBV9
CDR3 protein: CASSVGGGESNTEAFF
CDR3 DNA: TGTGCCAGCAGCGTGGGTGGGGGGGAATCGAACACTGAAGCTTTCTTT

D gene: -
J gene: TRBJ2-2
clone size: -
V gene: TRBV6-4
CDR3 protein: CASSDSSRSGELFF
CDR3 DNA: TGTGCCAGCAGTGACTCGAGCAGGTCCGGGGAGCTGTTTTTT

D gene: TRBD1
J gene: TRBJ1-1
clone size: few
V gene: TRBV4-2
CDR3 protein: CASSQDDRGNTEAFF
CDR3 DNA: TGTGCCAGCAGCCAAGATGACAGGGGGAACACTGAAGCTTTCTTT

D gene: TRBD1
J gene: TRBJ2-2
clone size: -
V gene: TRBV9
CDR3 protein: CASSINVGTVLTGELFF
CDR3 DNA: TGTGCCAGCAGCATAAATGTGGGGACAGTCCTCACCGGGGAGCTGTTTTTT

D gene: -
J gene: TRBJ1-2
clone size: -
V gene: TRBV19
CDR3 protein: CASSVQAGLGYGYTF
CDR3 DNA: TGTGCCAGTAGTGTACAAGCGGGTCTCGGCTATGGCTACACCTTC

D gene: -
J gene: TRBJ1-2
clone size: few
V gene: TRBV2
CDR3 protein: CASSEALLGGYTF
CDR3 DNA: TGTGCCAGCAGTGAAGCGCTTCTAGGAGGCTACACCTTC

D gene: -
J gene: TRBJ1-3
clone size: -
V gene: TRBV2
CDR3 protein: CASSGGGFSGNTIYF
CDR3 DNA: TGTGCCAGCAGTGGTGGTGGGTTCTCTGGAAACACCATATATTTT

D gene: TRBD1
J gene: TRBJ1-5
clone size: -
V gene: TRBV28
CDR3 protein: CATRQGNNQPQHF
CDR3 DNA: TGTGCCACCAGACAGGGGAACAATCAGCCCCAGCATTTT

D gene: -
J gene: TRBJ1-1
clone size: -
V gene: TRBV14
CDR3 protein: CASSQGRHTEAFF
CDR3 DNA: TGTGCCAGCAGCCAAGGTCGGCACACTGAAGCTTTCTTT

D gene: TRBD1
J gene: TRBJ2-7
clone size: -
V gene: TRBV20-1
CDR3 protein: CSAVTGLEQYF
CDR3 DNA: TGCAGTGCAGTGACAGGGTTGGAGCAGTACTTC

D gene: -
J gene: TRBJ2-2
clone size: -
V gene: TRBV6-5
CDR3 protein: CASGGGELFF
CDR3 DNA: TGTGCCAGCGGGGGCGGGGAGCTGTTTTTT

D gene: TRBD1
J gene: TRBJ1-1
clone size: -
V gene: TRBV6-1
CDR3 protein: CASRDRVVTEAFF
CDR3 DNA: TGTGCCAGCAGGGACAGGGTGGTGACTGAAGCTTTCTTT

D gene: -
J gene: TRBJ1-2
clone size: -
V gene: TRBV28
CDR3 protein: CASSLEGYTF
CDR3 DNA: TGTGCCAGCAGTTTAGAGGGCTACACCTTC

D gene: TRBD1
J gene: TRBJ2-1
clone size: -
V gene: TRBV5-1
CDR3 protein: CASSLPPGQLVNEQFF
CDR3 DNA: TGCGCCAGCAGCCTCCCACCGGGACAGCTAGTCAATGAGCAGTTCTTC

D gene: -
J gene: TRBJ2-7
clone size: once
V gene: TRBV5-1
CDR3 protein: CASSPRSGYEQYF
CDR3 DNA: TGCGCCAGCAGCCCCAGGTCGGGGTACGAGCAGTACTTC

D gene: TRBD1
J gene: TRBJ1-1
clone size: -
V gene: TRBV5-1
CDR3 protein: CASSLRDRWEAFF
CDR3 DNA: TGCGCCAGCAGCTTAAGGGACAGATGGGAAGCTTTCTTT

D gene: -
J gene: TRBJ1-5
clone size: -
V gene: TRBV7-9
CDR3 protein: CASSSDRRTQPQHF
CDR3 DNA: TGTGCCAGCAGCTCCGACAGAAGAACTCAGCCCCAGCATTTT

D gene: TRBD1
J gene: TRBJ1-1
clone size: few
V gene: TRBV28
CDR3 protein: CASSADRGPQRAFF
CDR3 DNA: TGTGCCAGCAGTGCAGACAGGGGGCCTCAACGGGCTTTCTTT

D gene: -
J gene: TRBJ1-5
clone size: few
V gene: TRBV10-3
CDR3 protein: CAISGGTQVGQPQHF
CDR3 DNA: TGTGCCATCAGTGGGGGGACACAAGTGGGACAGCCCCAGCATTTT

D gene: TRBD1
J gene: TRBJ1-4
clone size: -
V gene: TRBV5-1
CDR3 protein: CASSQGQANEKLFF
CDR3 DNA: TGCGCCAGCAGCCAGGGACAGGCTAATGAAAAACTGTTTTTT

D gene: TRBD1
J gene: TRBJ2-2
clone size: -
V gene: TRBV5-1
CDR3 protein: CASSLSGTVNTGELFF
CDR3 DNA: TGCGCCAGCAGCTTGTCCGGGACAGTGAACACCGGGGAGCTGTTTTTT

D gene: -
J gene: TRBJ2-1
clone size: -
V gene: TRBV29-1
CDR3 protein: CSVEEGANEQFF
CDR3 DNA: TGCAGCGTTGAGGAGGGGGCCAATGAGCAGTTCTTC

D gene: -
J gene: TRBJ2-5
clone size: -
V gene: TRBV4-2
CDR3 protein: CASSQEARGGKETQYF
CDR3 DNA: TGTGCCAGCAGCCAAGAAGCCCGCGGCGGCAAAGAGACCCAGTACTTC

D gene: -
J gene: TRBJ1-1
clone size: -
V gene: TRBV6-5
CDR3 protein: CASRSRGLTEAFF
CDR3 DNA: TGTGCCAGCAGGTCAAGGGGGTTGACTGAAGCTTTCTTT

D gene: -
J gene: TRBJ1-1
clone size: -
V gene: TRBV5-4
CDR3 protein: CASSSTGTEAFF
CDR3 DNA: TGTGCCAGCAGCTCTACGGGCACTGAAGCTTTCTTT

D gene: -
J gene: TRBJ1-4
clone size: -
V gene: TRBV20-1
CDR3 protein: CSARVGQSLFF
CDR3 DNA: TGCAGTGCTAGGGTAGGGCAATCGCTGTTTTTT

D gene: -
J gene: TRBJ1-5
clone size: once
V gene: TRBV21-1
CDR3 protein: CASSKAAWTGGYAEQDQPQHF
CDR3 DNA: TGTGCCAGCAGCAAAGCCGCTTGGACAGGGGGATATGCGGAACAGGATCAGCCCCAGCATTTT

D gene: TRBD2
J gene: TRBJ2-5
clone size: -
V gene: TRBV7-2
CDR3 protein: CASSPVAGPSEAQYF
CDR3 DNA: TGTGCCAGCAGCCCGGTAGCGGGGCCCAGTGAGGCCCAGTACTTC

D gene: TRBD2
J gene: TRBJ2-5
clone size: few
V gene: TRBV5-6
CDR3 protein: CASNLLAGVAFQETQYF
CDR3 DNA: TGTGCCAGCAACTTACTAGCGGGGGTAGCCTTCCAAGAGACCCAGTACTTC

D gene: -
J gene: TRBJ2-2
clone size: -
V gene: TRBV28
CDR3 protein: CASIGFKVSGELFF
CDR3 DNA: TGTGCCAGCATCGGATTTAAGGTCTCCGGGGAGCTGTTTTTT

D gene: -
J gene: TRBJ1-5
clone size: -
V gene: TRBV30
CDR3 protein: CAWSRGQATLLNQPQHF
CDR3 DNA: TGTGCCTGGAGCCGTGGGCAGGCGACTCTATTAAATCAGCCCCAGCATTTT

D gene: -
J gene: TRBJ2-7
clone size: -
V gene: TRBV27
CDR3 protein: CASSLFWRAHEQYF
CDR3 DNA: TGTGCCAGCAGTTTATTTTGGAGGGCCCACGAGCAGTACTTC